This entry lists 2 T cell receptor beta chains sequenced from one sample in a study of graft-versus-host responses after intestinal transplantation. These receptors are not linked to any known antigen. Using immunoSEQ multiplex PCR, the repertoire was profiled, and TCRdb retains in-frame clones only, with some absent. The repertoire holds approximately 100,000 clones, under 95% seen once, with approximately 1% in the top ten. This sample comprised unstimulated CD8+ T cells sorted from spleen or lymph node cells, obtained before intestinal transplant. The receptors come from a human donor who received an intestinal transplant.

This chain links TRBV29-1 with TRBJ1-1; 12 positions agree with TRBD1. CDR3 length: 15 residues. Germline values: CDR1 SQVTM, CDR2 ANQGSEA. J gave up 6 bases and V 6 bases, and 11 bases lay outside the gene matches. The CDR3 spells CSVAGTGGEHAEAFF. The CDR3 bases are TGCAGCGTCGCCGGGACAGGGGGCGAACACGCTGAAGCTTTCTTT.

The chain uses TRBV4-1 and TRBJ1-1; the D is unclear. Trimming cost V 1 base and J 1 base, with 7 bases left between them. Germline loops: CDR1 MGHRA, CDR2 YSYEKL. The CDR3 has 14 amino acids. The DNA of the CDR3 is TGCGCCAGCAGCCAAGTCGCAGGGAACACTGAAGCTTTCTTT. Translating gives CASSQVAGNTEAFF.